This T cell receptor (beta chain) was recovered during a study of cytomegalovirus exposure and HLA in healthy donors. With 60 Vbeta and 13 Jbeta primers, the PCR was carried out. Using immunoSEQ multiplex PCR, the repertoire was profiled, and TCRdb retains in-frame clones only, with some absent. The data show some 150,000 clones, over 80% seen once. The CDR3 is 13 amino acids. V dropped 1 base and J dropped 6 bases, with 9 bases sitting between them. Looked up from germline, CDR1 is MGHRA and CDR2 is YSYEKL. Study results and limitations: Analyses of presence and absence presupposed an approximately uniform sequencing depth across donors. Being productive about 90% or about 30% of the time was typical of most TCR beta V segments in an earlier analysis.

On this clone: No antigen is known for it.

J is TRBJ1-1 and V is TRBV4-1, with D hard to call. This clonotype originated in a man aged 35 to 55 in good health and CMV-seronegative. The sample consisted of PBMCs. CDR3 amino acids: CASSQVGSSEAFF. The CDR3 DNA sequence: TGCGCCAGCAGCCAAGTGGGCAGCTCTGAAGCTTTCTTT.